These 26 T cell receptor beta chains were sequenced from one sample in a study of T cell responses to AZD1222 COVID-19 vaccine. Some clones are missing from TCRdb's copy, which holds only in-frame ones; the method was immunoSEQ multiplex PCR. The sample records under 150,000 clones, roughly nine tenths being singletons. The material sequenced was peripheral blood, taken 28 days after the second AZD1222 dose. The receptor source for this set is an adult who received the AZD1222 COVID-19 vaccine.

The genes are TRBV24-1 and TRBJ2-5; D gene uncertain. Germline V gene data show CDR1 as KGHDR and CDR2 as SFDVKD. CDR3 length: 14 amino acids. V shed 0 bases and J shed 2 bases, with 6 bases lying between them. The CDR3 sequence is CATSDLQAQETQYF. The CDR3 DNA sequence: TGTGCCACCAGTGATTTGCAGGCGCAAGAGACCCAGTACTTC.

The chain has TRBV5-1 and TRBJ1-2, with TRBD1 matching over 10 bases. CDR1 and CDR2 (germline): SGHRS, YFSETQ. Germline trimming cut 4 bases from V and 4 bases from J; bases unmatched to any gene: 10. There are 16 residues in the CDR3. CDR3 DNA sequence: TGCGCCAGCAGCCGACGGGGACAGGGGACCCCCTATGGCTACACCTTC. Protein: CASSRRGQGTPYGYTF.

The chain couples TRBV7-2 to TRBJ1-1; possibly TRBD1 for D (5 bases). Germline V gene sequence: CDR1 SGHTA, CDR2 FQGNSA. V lost 1 base and J 4 bases, leaving 13 bases between the germline ends. This CDR3 is built from 15 residues. The CDR3 region is CASSLDWGRVTEAFF. The CDR3 DNA reads TGTGCCAGCAGCTTAGACTGGGGCAGGGTCACTGAAGCTTTCTTT. The full variable domain, its missing parts supplied by reference TRBV7-2 and TRBJ1-1, is GAGVSQSPSNKVTEKGKDVELRCDPISGHTALYWYRQSLGQGLEFLIYFQGNSAPDKSGLPSDRFSAERTGGSVSTLTIQRTQQEDSAVYLCASSLDWGRVTEAFFGQGTRLTVV.

The chain joins TRBV18 to TRBJ1-2; TRBD1 might be the D (6 bases). CDR3 length equals 17 residues. Trimming took 3 bases from V and 0 from J, leaving 17 bases between them. CDR1 KGHSH and CDR2 LQKENI come from the germline V gene. CDR3: CASSPSPGVPSNYGYTF. The CDR3 nucleotides read TGTGCCAGCTCACCTTCACCAGGGGTTCCGTCTAACTATGGCTACACCTTC.

The chain uses TRBV5-6 and TRBJ1-1; 9 bases map to TRBD1. The CDR3 spans 15 residues. Germline CDR1 and CDR2: SGHDT and YYEEEE. Losses at the gene ends were 2 bases for V and 6 bases for J; bases not matched to a gene: 8. CDR3 bases: TGTGCCAGCAGCTTAATCCGGGACAGGGCTTCTGAAGCTTTCTTT. Its translation: CASSLIRDRASEAFF. Using reference TRBV5-6 and TRBJ1-1 for the parts outside the CDR3, the full variable domain is DAGVTQSPTHLIKTRGQQVTLRCSPKSGHDTVSWYQQALGQGPQFIFQYYEEEERQRGNFPDRFSGHQFPNYSSELNVNALLLGDSALYLCASSLIRDRASEAFFGQGTRLTVV.

The rearrangement uses TRBV5-4 and TRBJ2-1, with 13 nucleotides matching TRBD2. The CDR3 contains 20 residues. The J segment lost 5 bases and the V segment lost 4 bases, leaving 18 bases of the junction unmatched. Looked up from germline, CDR1 is SGHNT and CDR2 is YYREEE (reference sequence). The CDR3: CASSPSGWTSGSSWDNEQFF. DNA of the CDR3: TGTGCCAGCAGCCCTTCGGGATGGACTAGCGGGAGTAGTTGGGACAATGAGCAGTTCTTC.

This clone was counted a few times. This chain links TRBV18 with TRBJ2-7; D remains unclear. Germline CDR1 and CDR2: KGHSH and LQKENI. The V end lost 1 base, the J end lost 6 bases, and 13 bases lay between the germline ends. The CDR3 has 14 amino acids. CDR3 sequence: CASSPRVYSREQYF. The CDR3 DNA sequence: TGTGCCAGCTCACCACGCGTCTACTCTCGCGAGCAGTACTTC.

This rearrangement joins TRBV30 to TRBJ2-1; 11 bases align to TRBD2. V shed 4 bases and J 2 bases; nucleotides not matched to a gene: 1. CDR3 length: 14 amino acids. Germline loops: CDR1 GTSNPN, CDR2 SVGIG (reference sequence). The CDR3 is CAWISGGAYNEQFF. The CDR3 DNA reads as TGTGCCTGGATTAGCGGGGGGGCCTACAATGAGCAGTTCTTC.

The J gene is TRBJ1-1, the V gene TRBV19; possible D gene TRBD1, 5 bases. CDR1 and CDR2 from the germline V gene are LNHDA and SQIVND (reference sequence). V shed 7 bases and J shed 4 bases, with 13 bases lying between them. The CDR3 spans 13 residues. The CDR3 region is CASIGKGPTEAFF. The CDR3 coding sequence is TGTGCCAGTATAGGGAAGGGGCCCACTGAAGCTTTCTTT.

For the CDR3, the DNA is TGTGCCAGCAGCTTCGGTACAGGACAAGAGACCCAGTACTTC. Translation: CASSFGTGQETQYF. The chain combines TRBV5-8 with TRBJ2-5, with a tentative D call TRBD1 (5 bases). The CDR3 loop spans 14 amino acids. V was shortened by 2 bases and J by 2 bases, with 10 bases between the two germline ends. Germline V gives CDR1 SGHTS, CDR2 YDEGEE.

The V call is TRBV2, the J call TRBJ1-3; D gene uncertain. The germline V gene encodes CDR1 SNHLY and CDR2 FYNNEI. There are 16 residues in the CDR3. With 5 bases removed from V and 0 bases from J, the gap between germline ends came to 14 bases. The CDR3 loop is CASSLNGPDSGNTIYF. For the CDR3, the DNA is TGTGCCAGCAGTCTAAACGGACCAGACTCTGGAAACACCATATATTTT.

This chain uses TRBV11-2 with TRBJ1-4; D may be TRBD1 (5 bases). From germline, CDR1 is SGHAT and CDR2 FQNNGV. V was clipped by 10 bases and J by 10 bases, with 19 bases between them. This CDR3 contains 13 residues. The CDR3 region is CATRGGVLGKLFF. As DNA, the CDR3 is TGTGCCACCCGCGGGGGGGTGCTGGGAAAACTGTTTTTT.

This clone was counted once. The chain carries TRBV6-5 and TRBJ1-1; the D gene is possibly TRBD1 (5 bases). This CDR3 spans 12 amino acids. CDR1 and CDR2 (germline): MNHEY, SVGAGI. The V gene lost 4 bases and the J gene lost 6 bases, with 9 bases spanning the gap. The CDR3 coding sequence is TGTGCCAGCAGTTCCGGGGGGGCTGAAGCTTTCTTT. Protein product: CASSSGGAEAFF.

The rearrangement links TRBV12-2 to TRBJ1-2. TRBV12-2 is classified as a pseudogene. The CDR3 runs 19 residues. Here the CDR3 reads CASRLARRDPQERNYGYTF. The CDR3, as DNA: TGTGCAAGTCGCTTAGCGCGGAGGGACCCCCAAGAGAGAAACTATGGCTACACCTTC.

The sample holds one count of this clone. The chain employs TRBV18 and TRBJ1-1; D is undetermined. V shed 5 bases and J shed 3 bases, with 10 bases lying between them. The CDR3 contains 13 residues. Germline V gives CDR1 KGHSH, CDR2 LQKENI. CDR3 DNA: TGTGCCAGCTCATCGGACGGGGACACTGAAGCTTTCTTT. It is translated as CASSSDGDTEAFF. Full variable domain (remainder filled in from reference TRBV18 and TRBJ1-1): NAGVMQNPRHLVRRRGQEARLRCSPMKGHSHVYWYRQLPEEGLKFMVYLQKENIIDESGMPKERFSAEFPKEGPSILRIQQVVRGDSAAYFCASSSDGDTEAFFGQGTRLTVV.

The chain recombines TRBV27 with TRBJ2-3; TRBD2 matches 7 bases. V lost 6 bases, J lost 4 bases, and 7 bases stayed unmatched. This CDR3 has 14 residues. CDR1 and CDR2 (germline): MNHEY, SMNVEV (reference sequence). In DNA, the CDR3 is TGTGCCAGCAGCCAACTAGCGAGGGCAGATACGCAGTATTTT. Residues: CASSQLARADTQYF.

The chain links TRBV11-2 to TRBJ1-3; tentative D call: TRBD1 (5 bases). The CDR3 runs to 12 residues. Trimming stripped 6 bases from V and 7 bases from J, with 10 bases between. CDR1 and CDR2 (germline): SGHAT, FQNNGV. The CDR3 region has the DNA TGTGCCAGCAGGCTCCAGGGTAACACCATATATTTT. Translation gives CASRLQGNTIYF. The variable domain in full, with the rest retrieved from reference TRBV11-2 and TRBJ1-3, is EAGVAQSPRYKIIEKRQSVAFWCNPISGHATLYWYQQILGQGPKLLIQFQNNGVVDDSQLPKDRFSAERLKGVDSTLKIQPAKLEDSAVYLCASRLQGNTIYFGEGSWLTVV.

This sequence joins TRBV15 and TRBJ2-1, with no clear D. V was pared by 4 bases and J by 1 base, with 5 bases between. Germline V gene lookup returns CDR1 LNHNV and CDR2 YYDKDF (reference sequence). The CDR3 length is 13 residues. CDR3 sequence reads: CATSTHSYNEQFF. The DNA of the CDR3 is TGTGCCACCAGCACCCATTCCTACAATGAGCAGTTCTTC.

The J gene is TRBJ1-2, the V gene TRBV29-1; 7 bases map to TRBD1. The CDR3 totals 12 residues. Germline assignment: CDR1 SQVTM and CDR2 ANQGSEA. V trimming: 4 bases; J trimming: 3 bases; junction bases outside the gene matches: 2. The CDR3 DNA follows: TGCAGCGTTGTCAGGGGGGACTATGGCTACACCTTC. It specifies CSVVRGDYGYTF. Complete variable domain (other parts from reference TRBV29-1 and TRBJ1-2): SAVISQKPSRDICQRGTSLTIQCQVDSQVTMMFWYRQQPGQSLTLIATANQGSEATYESGFVIDKFPISRPNLTFSTLTVSNMSPEDSSIYLCSVVRGDYGYTFGSGTRLTVV.

The chain uses TRBV23-1 and TRBJ1-6, with TRBD1 matching over 8 bases. TRBV23-1 qualifies as an ORF whose function is uncertain. V dropped 0 bases and J dropped 5; count of bases not matched to a gene: 0. This CDR3 spans 15 amino acids. CDR3 DNA sequence: TGCGCCAGCAGTCAATCGGGACAGGATAATTCACCCCTCCACTTT. It is translated as CASSQSGQDNSPLHF.

The chain uses TRBV5-4 and TRBJ1-1; a weak D match, TRBD1 (6 bases). The CDR3 spans 14 residues. V was clipped by 6 bases and J by 2 bases, with 14 bases between them. The germline gives CDR1 SGHNT, CDR2 YYREEE (reference sequence). CDR3 residues: CASTFPGANTEAFF. The CDR3 nucleotides are TGTGCCAGCACCTTCCCGGGGGCCAACACTGAAGCTTTCTTT.

The rearrangement links TRBV4-1 to TRBJ1-5; 7 bases align to TRBD1. V trimming: 1 base; J trimming: 1 base; junction bases outside the gene matches: 4. The germline CDR1 and CDR2 sequences are MGHRA and YSYEKL. The CDR3 spans 16 residues. CDR3 sequence (DNA): TGCGCCAGCAGCCAAGCGGGACAGACAAGCAATCAGCCCCAGCATTTT. Its translation is CASSQAGQTSNQPQHF.

V is TRBV7-6 and J is TRBJ2-1; D perhaps matches TRBD1 (6 bases). The V end lost 5 bases, the J end lost 2 bases, and 13 bases lay between the germline ends. The CDR3 is 15 amino acids. Looked up from germline, CDR1 is SGHVS and CDR2 is FNYEAQ. The CDR3 protein is CASSPGQGPYNEQFF. CDR3 in DNA: TGTGCCAGCAGCCCAGGGCAGGGGCCCTACAATGAGCAGTTCTTC. Variable domain in full (rest from reference TRBV7-6 and TRBJ2-1): GAGVSQSPRYKVTKRGQDVALRCDPISGHVSLYWYRQALGQGPEFLTYFNYEAQQDKSGLPNDRFSAERPEGSISTLTIQRTEQRDSAMYRCASSPGQGPYNEQFFGPGTRLTVL.

This sequence joins TRBV25-1 and TRBJ2-3; no reliable D call. From germline, CDR1 is MGHDK and CDR2 SYGVNS. The V end lost 3 bases, the J end lost 7 bases, and 5 bases lay between the germline ends. The length of the CDR3 is 11 residues. CDR3 nucleotides: TGTGCCAGCAGTGAGCTTAATACGCAGTATTTT. Translated, it gives CASSELNTQYF.

The chain couples TRBV6-5 to TRBJ1-5, with D hard to call. This CDR3 is built from 13 residues. V was clipped by 7 bases and J by 5 bases, with 12 bases between them. Per germline, CDR1 MNHEY and CDR2 SVGAGI. CDR3 DNA: TGTGCCAGCACCGAAAGCGGCTATCAGCCCCAGCATTTT. Translation gives CASTESGYQPQHF.

This rearrangement joins TRBV27 to TRBJ2-5, with D possibly being TRBD1 or TRBD2 (5 bases each). CDR1 is MNHEY and CDR2 is SMNVEV in the germline V gene (reference sequence). Trimming removed 4 bases at V and 0 bases at J, with 12 bases between. CDR3 size: 15 residues. In DNA form, the CDR3 reads TGTGCCAGCAGTTCGGTCAGGGAGTACCAAGAGACCCAGTACTTC. Amino acids: CASSSVREYQETQYF.